The 29 T cell receptor beta chains below all came from one sample that was sequenced in a study of blood T cell repertoires in COVID-19. Sequencing used immunoSEQ multiplex PCR; TCRdb keeps in-frame clones, though not all of them. Among just under 350,000 clones, 80% to 90% were seen once, and the ten largest hold 2.5% to 3%. The source material was peripheral blood. The receptors were sampled from a man between 25 and 39 years old with active or convalescent COVID-19.

The chain joins TRBV4-3 to TRBJ2-1; TRBD2 matches at 14 bases. CDR1 and CDR2 (germline): LGHNA, YSLEER. The CDR3 covers 16 residues. Trimming cost V 1 base and J 9 bases; bases outside gene matches: 5. CDR3: CASSQGLAGGPGEQFF. The CDR3 coding sequence is TGCGCCAGCAGCCAAGGACTAGCGGGAGGGCCAGGTGAGCAGTTCTTC.

This clone has only a few counts. The rearrangement uses TRBV25-1 and TRBJ2-2; 9 bases fit TRBD1. V shed 4 bases, J shed 3 bases, and the junction held 0 bases outside the gene matches. CDR1 MGHDK and CDR2 SYGVNS come from the germline V gene. The CDR3 is 14 residues long. CDR3 DNA sequence: TGTGCCAGCAGTGGGACAGGGGACACCGGGGAGCTGTTTTTT. Translating gives CASSGTGDTGELFF.

The sample holds a few counts of this clone. This chain uses TRBV6-1 with TRBJ2-5, with D unclear. Germline CDR1 reads MNHNS; CDR2 reads SASEGT. The V gene lost 4 bases and the J gene lost 0 bases, with 21 bases spanning the gap. This CDR3 has 18 residues. In DNA form, the CDR3 reads TGTGCCAGCAGTGCCAAGTTAGTAGACTCGCGCCACCAAGAGACCCAGTACTTC. It yields the protein CASSAKLVDSRHQETQYF.

The rearrangement joins TRBV3-1 (or the pseudogene TRBV3-2) to TRBJ2-7; maybe TRBD2 (6 bases). From germline, CDR1 is LGHDT and CDR2 YNNKEL (reference sequence). The V gene lost 1 base and the J gene lost 2 bases, with 18 bases spanning the gap. The CDR3 is made up of 17 amino acids. The CDR3 DNA follows: TGTGCCAGCAGCCAAGCGCAGGGCGGGGCCGACGCCTACGAGCAGTACTTC. Residues: CASSQAQGGADAYEQYF.

This clone was detected once. This chain connects TRBV29-1 to TRBJ1-1; D unclear. Germline V gene data show CDR1 as SQVTM and CDR2 as ANQGSEA. The CDR3 consists of 16 residues. Trimming pared 0 bases from V and 3 bases from J, leaving 17 bases between. The CDR3 DNA sequence: TGCAGCGTTGAAGACCTGGCATCCCTCCCGTACACTGAAGCTTTCTTT. Translation gives CSVEDLASLPYTEAFF.

The chain recombines TRBV6-2 or TRBV6-3 with TRBJ2-1; D is uncertain. The CDR3 sequence is 15 residues long. Trimming took off 5 bases at V and 5 bases at J, with 16 bases between the two ends. Per germline, CDR1 MNHEY and CDR2 SVGEGT. The CDR3 region is CASSNPLRQHNEQFF. The CDR3 region has the DNA TGTGCCAGCAGTAACCCCCTGAGGCAACACAATGAGCAGTTCTTC.

The chain is built from TRBV7-2 and TRBJ2-7, with TRBD1 as a possible D gene (5 bases). CDR1 is SGHTA, CDR2 FQGNSA, per germline. Trimming took off 5 bases at V and 0 bases at J, with 14 bases between the two ends. The CDR3 totals 15 residues. The CDR3 nucleotides read TGTGCCAGCAGCCCTAGGGTAGGGGTCTCCTACGAGCAGTACTTC. Translation gives CASSPRVGVSYEQYF. The whole variable domain, remainder taken from reference TRBV7-2 and TRBJ2-7, is GAGVSQSPSNKVTEKGKDVELRCDPISGHTALYWYRQSLGQGLEFLIYFQGNSAPDKSGLPSDRFSAERTGGSVSTLTIQRTQQEDSAVYLCASSPRVGVSYEQYFGPGTRLTVT.

The chain links TRBV3-1 (or the pseudogene TRBV3-2) to TRBJ2-5, with 7 bases lining up with TRBD1. The CDR3 runs to 16 residues. Germline lookup yields CDR1 LGHDT and CDR2 YNNKEL (reference sequence). J was trimmed by 5 bases and V by 0 bases; bases with no gene match: 9. CDR3 bases: TGTGCCAGCAGCCAAGAAGGACAGGCGATTTCGGAGACCCAGTACTTC. Protein sequence: CASSQEGQAISETQYF.

The chain links TRBV5-5 to TRBJ1-6, with D unresolved. The germline V gene has CDR1 SGHKS and CDR2 YYEKEE (reference sequence). Trimming cost V 4 bases and J 7 bases, with 12 bases left between them. The CDR3 has 14 residues. The CDR3 DNA follows: TGTGCCAGCAGCCCTCGAATGGAGAATTCACCCCTCCACTTT. Protein product: CASSPRMENSPLHF.

The J gene is TRBJ2-1, the V gene TRBV5-1, with no clear D. Germline values: CDR1 SGHRS, CDR2 YFSETQ. V dropped 7 bases and J dropped 5 bases, with 13 bases sitting between them. This CDR3 contains 13 residues. CDR3 sequence reads: CASQLWADNEQFF. CDR3 DNA: TGCGCCAGCCAGCTCTGGGCCGACAATGAGCAGTTCTTC.

Comment on this clone: This sample also contains other DNA sequences that code for the same CDR3. This chain uses TRBV30 with TRBJ2-2, with no clear D. This CDR3 has 14 residues. Germline V gene lookup returns CDR1 GTSNPN and CDR2 SVGIG (reference sequence). Deletions cut 0 bases from V and 1 base from J, with 6 bases between. In nucleotides, the CDR3 is TGTGCCTGGAGTGTTGCCAGGAACACCGGGGAGCTGTTTTTT. It translates to CAWSVARNTGELFF. Using reference TRBV30 and TRBJ2-2 for the parts outside the CDR3, the full variable domain is SQTIHQWPATLVQPVGSPLSLECTVEGTSNPNLYWYRQAAGRGLQLLFYSVGIGQISSEVPQNLSASRPQDRQFILSSKKLLLSDSGFYLCAWSVARNTGELFFGEGSRLTVL.

V gene TRBV7-2 combines with J gene TRBJ2-1, with 12 positions matching TRBD2. Germline loops: CDR1 SGHTA, CDR2 FQGNSA. CDR3 length equals 14 residues. V lost 7 bases and J lost 7; bases outside the gene matches: 5. CDR3 sequence: CASTPSGRGNEQFF. The CDR3 nucleotides read TGTGCCAGCACCCCTAGCGGGAGGGGGAATGAGCAGTTCTTC.

The chain joins TRBV6-5 to TRBJ1-4, with D possibly being TRBD1 (5 bases). The ends were cut back, 6 bases at V and 5 bases at J, with 10 bases in the middle. Germline loops: CDR1 MNHEY, CDR2 SVGAGI. This CDR3 has 13 amino acids. CDR3 loop: CASSRTSNEKLFF. DNA of the CDR3: TGTGCCAGCAGCCGGACAAGCAATGAAAAACTGTTTTTT.

The genes are TRBV5-1 and TRBJ2-7; 9 bases are a match to TRBD1. V lost 5 bases to trimming and J lost 5 bases; unmatched junction nucleotides: 11. The CDR3 has 15 amino acids. The germline gives CDR1 SGHRS, CDR2 YFSETQ. CDR3: CASRQIGTGRDEQYF. In DNA form, the CDR3 reads TGCGCCAGCAGGCAGATCGGGACAGGGAGGGACGAGCAGTACTTC. Drawing the rest from reference TRBV5-1 and TRBJ2-7, the complete variable domain is KAGVTQTPRYLIKTRGQQVTLSCSPISGHRSVSWYQQTPGQGLQFLFEYFSETQRNKGNFPGRFSGRQFSNSRSEMNVSTLELGDSALYLCASRQIGTGRDEQYFGPGTRLTVT.

The chain is built from TRBV4-2 and TRBJ1-1, with D possibly being TRBD1 (5 bases). The V end lost 1 base, the J end lost 6 bases, and 18 bases lay between the germline ends. CDR3 length: 16 residues. CDR1 and CDR2 (germline): LGHNA, YNFKEQ. CDR3 DNA sequence: TGTGCCAGCAGCCAAGTTCGGGTGGGACTAGGCCCTGAAGCTTTCTTT. Encoded protein: CASSQVRVGLGPEAFF.

The CDR3 DNA reads TGTGCCACCGGGACAGGGGGCGCAAAGCGCGAGCAGTACTTC. It codes for CATGTGGAKREQYF. The chain joins TRBV24-1 to TRBJ2-7, with TRBD1 matching over 12 bases. The CDR3 has 14 residues. V trimming: 9 bases; J trimming: 6 bases; junction bases outside the gene matches: 8. CDR1 and CDR2 from the germline V gene are KGHDR and SFDVKD.

The V call is TRBV9, the J call TRBJ1-1, with TRBD1 matching over 8 bases. V was clipped by 3 bases and J by 4 bases; unmatched bases: 2. The CDR3 has 13 amino acids. CDR1 and CDR2 from the germline V gene are SGDLS and YYNGEE. This CDR3 reads CASSADRGTEAFF. CDR3 DNA: TGTGCCAGCAGCGCCGACAGGGGCACTGAAGCTTTCTTT.

This rearrangement joins TRBV4-1 to TRBJ1-4, with D uncertain. Germline assignment: CDR1 MGHRA and CDR2 YSYEKL. The germline V and J ends were trimmed by 0 bases and 8 bases, with 4 bases remaining between them. CDR3 length: 12 amino acids. In nucleotides, the CDR3 is TGCGCCAGCAGCCAAGACGTAGAAAAACTGTTTTTT. Encoded protein: CASSQDVEKLFF.

V gene TRBV27 combines with J gene TRBJ2-7; 14 nucleotides align to TRBD2. After removal of 6 bases from V and 7 bases from J, the junction contained 8 bases not matched to a gene. CDR3 length equals 15 residues. The germline gives CDR1 MNHEY, CDR2 SMNVEV (reference sequence). For the CDR3, the DNA is TGTGCCAGCAGCCCCGGGACTAGCGGGAGATGGGAGCAGTACTTC. As protein: CASSPGTSGRWEQYF.

The chain combines TRBV14 with TRBJ2-2; no clear D gene. The V and J ends lost 4 bases and 5 bases respectively, with 8 bases between them. Germline CDR1 and CDR2: SGHDN and FVKESK. This CDR3 region has 13 residues. This CDR3 is CASSRALTGELFF. Written as DNA, the CDR3 is TGTGCCAGCAGCCGCGCACTAACCGGGGAGCTGTTTTTT.

The chain carries TRBV7-8 and TRBJ1-1, with D maybe TRBD1 (6 bases). This CDR3 is 17 amino acids long. CDR1 is SGHVS, CDR2 FQNEAQ, per germline. V was clipped by 5 bases and J by 1 base, with 20 bases between them. CDR3 sequence reads: CASSRKQIDRTNTEAFF. CDR3 bases: TGTGCCAGCAGCCGAAAGCAAATCGACAGGACGAACACTGAAGCTTTCTTT.

This clone was observed a single time. V and J are TRBV19 and TRBJ1-2, with D possibly matching TRBD1 (5 bases). V lost 10 bases, J lost 8 bases, and 23 bases lay in between. The germline CDR1 and CDR2 sequences are LNHDA and SQIVND (reference sequence). The CDR3 covers 14 residues. CDR3 sequence reads: CATLPRDVLAGYTF. Here the CDR3 DNA reads TGTGCCACCCTCCCCAGGGACGTCCTAGCGGGCTACACCTTC.

The chain recombines TRBV5-4 with TRBJ2-1; D is ambiguous. The CDR3 is 11 residues long. Germline CDR1 SGHNT, CDR2 YYREEE (reference sequence). The V gene lost 7 bases and the J gene lost 13 bases, with 15 bases spanning the gap. The CDR3 loop is CASGDQSLQFF. The CDR3 nucleotides read TGTGCCAGCGGAGACCAGTCACTTCAGTTCTTC.

This chain connects TRBV4-3 to TRBJ2-3, with 11 bases identical to TRBD2. This CDR3 has 20 residues. The J segment lost 4 bases and the V segment lost 1 base, leaving 16 bases of the junction unmatched. Germline V lookup: CDR1 LGHNA, CDR2 YSLEER. CDR3 sequence (DNA): TGCGCCAGCAGCCAAGTCGCTGGTACGGATAGCGGGAGGGCCCCAGATACGCAGTATTTT. As protein: CASSQVAGTDSGRAPDTQYF.

The gene calls are TRBV28 and TRBJ1-2, with TRBD1 matching 8 bases. Trimming cost V 1 base and J 3 bases; bases outside gene matches: 4. The CDR3 is made up of 15 amino acids. The germline V gene encodes CDR1 MDHEN and CDR2 SYDVKM. CDR3 coding DNA: TGTGCCAGCAGTTTATCTGACAGGGGTTACTATGGCTACACCTTC. This encodes CASSLSDRGYYGYTF.

The CDR3 bases are TGTGCCAGCAGCCCGCCCCCAGCGTCCTACAATGAGCAGTTCTTC. Translating it yields CASSPPPASYNEQFF. This chain links TRBV9 with TRBJ2-1; D gene unclear. This CDR3 region has 15 residues. Trimming cost V 4 bases and J 1 base, with 12 bases left between them. CDR1 and CDR2 (germline): SGDLS, YYNGEE.

This clone was counted many times. V gene TRBV7-8 combines with J gene TRBJ2-7; 9 bases agree with TRBD1. The CDR3 is 14 residues long. The J segment lost 4 bases and the V segment lost 5 bases, leaving 6 bases of the junction unmatched. CDR1 and CDR2 from the germline V gene are SGHVS and FQNEAQ. CDR3 amino acids: CASSLTGGRYEQYF. The CDR3 DNA is TGTGCCAGCAGCCTTACAGGGGGCAGGTACGAGCAGTACTTC.

This clone was observed a handful of times. The chain carries TRBV5-1 and TRBJ2-7; TRBD2 aligns across 11 bases. The CDR3 consists of 16 residues. Per the germline V gene, CDR1 is SGHRS and CDR2 is YFSETQ. J lost 7 bases, V lost 0 bases, and 9 bases had no gene match. The CDR3 bases are TGCGCCAGCAGCTTGGCCGGGGGACTAGCGGTTTTGGAGCAGTACTTC. Encoded protein: CASSLAGGLAVLEQYF.

The chain uses TRBV30 and TRBJ2-3; D might be TRBD2 (7 bases). This CDR3 comprises 13 residues. Trimming stripped 3 bases from V and 2 bases from J, with 9 bases between. The germline gives CDR1 GTSNPN, CDR2 SVGIG (reference sequence). CDR3 amino acids: CAWRRGHTDTQYF. CDR3 DNA: TGTGCCTGGAGGCGGGGGCACACAGATACGCAGTATTTT.